This T cell receptor beta chain was captured in a study of cytomegalovirus exposure and HLA in healthy donors. Study as a whole: Roughly 180 million T cells yielded roughly 120 million unique TCR beta sequences, as an earlier analysis found. Findings and caveats of the study: Cytomegalovirus-associated status was assigned to fewer than 200 TCR beta chains.

Trimming removed 2 bases at V and 3 bases at J, with 5 bases between. The CDR3 covers 11 residues. Germline CDR1 reads GTSNPN; CDR2 reads SVGIG (reference sequence). A multiplex PCR was run with 60 Vbeta primers and 13 Jbeta primers. The protocol was immunoSEQ multiplex PCR, while the TCRdb copy is restricted to in-frame clones and leaves out a portion. Here the sample spans over 85,000 clones, less than 85% being singletons. A single count supports this clone. Antigen unknown. Sequenced: PBMCs. The source of this sequence is a man aged 35 to 55 in good health and CMV-seronegative. The chain joins TRBV30 to TRBJ2-7; no clear D gene. CDR3 region: CAWSTLYEQYF. The CDR3, as DNA: TGTGCCTGGAGTACTCTCTACGAGCAGTACTTC.